The next 6 T cell receptor beta chains were all read from a single sample in a study of cytomegalovirus exposure and HLA in healthy donors. TCRdb keeps only in-frame clones here, not all; method: immunoSEQ multiplex PCR. The sample comprises 200,000 to 250,000 clones, over 75% of which are singletons, and around 12% rests with the top ten. Input material: PBMCs. These receptors originate from a man in his late teens or twenties in good health and CMV-seropositive.

This clone has a handful of counts. The chain links TRBV6-6 to TRBJ1-2; the D is unclear. V lost 0 bases, J lost 3 bases, and 8 bases lay in between. Germline values: CDR1 MNHNY, CDR2 SVGAGI (reference sequence). The CDR3 covers 14 residues. CDR3: CASSYSRSDYGYTF. In nucleotides, the CDR3 is TGTGCCAGCAGTTACTCGAGATCGGACTATGGCTACACCTTC.

This chain uses TRBV28 with TRBJ1-5; D is undetermined. Germline CDR1 and CDR2: MDHEN and SYDVKM. This CDR3 has 12 residues. Trimming took 5 bases from V and 7 from J, leaving 9 bases between them. In DNA form, the CDR3 reads TGTGCCAGCAGTCCCCCGGTGCAGCCCCAGCATTTT. Translating gives CASSPPVQPQHF.

V and J are TRBV11-2 and TRBJ2-1, with 12 bases that match TRBD2. The germline gives CDR1 SGHAT, CDR2 FQNNGV. The CDR3 contains 17 residues. With V trimmed by 5 bases and J by 2 bases, 7 bases remained unmatched. The CDR3 is CASSQTSGSRAYNEQFF. The CDR3 nucleotides are TGTGCCAGCAGCCAGACTAGCGGGAGTAGGGCCTACAATGAGCAGTTCTTC. Full variable domain (rest looked up from reference TRBV11-2 and TRBJ2-1): EAGVAQSPRYKIIEKRQSVAFWCNPISGHATLYWYQQILGQGPKLLIQFQNNGVVDDSQLPKDRFSAERLKGVDSTLKIQPAKLEDSAVYLCASSQTSGSRAYNEQFFGPGTRLTVL.

The chain employs TRBV6-1 and TRBJ1-3; D is undetermined. V lost 2 bases to trimming and J lost 4 bases, with 3 bases between them. Germline V gives CDR1 MNHNS, CDR2 SASEGT. The length of the CDR3 is 12 residues. As DNA, the CDR3 is TGTGCCAGCAGTGAATACGGAAACACCATATATTTT. Its protein product is CASSEYGNTIYF.

V and J are TRBV2 and TRBJ1-2; no clear D gene. Trimming took off 3 bases at V and 3 bases at J, with 5 bases between the two ends. The length of the CDR3 is 12 residues. The germline V gene has CDR1 SNHLY and CDR2 FYNNEI. The DNA for the CDR3 is TGTGCCAGCAGTGAGATCGACTATGGCTACACCTTC. It encodes CASSEIDYGYTF.

This clone was recorded a few times. V is TRBV2 and J is TRBJ1-2; D is perhaps TRBD1 (5 bases). Trimming left V 11 bases short and J 3 bases short, with 10 bases between. The CDR3 covers 11 residues. Looked up from germline, CDR1 is SNHLY and CDR2 is FYNNEI. The CDR3 here is CAGGGDYGYTF. CDR3 DNA: TGTGCCGGGGGAGGGGACTATGGCTACACCTTC.